Presented here are 8 T cell receptor beta chains from one specimen sequenced in a study of T cells after yellow fever vaccination. TCRdb passed the 5' RACE reads through MiXCR, listing each CDR3 protein once. The table records a few hundred thousand distinct CDR3 sequences, around 3.9% of them present only once. Sequencing was performed on PBMCs, taken on the day of the yellow fever booster vaccination. The receptors shown here come from a man aged 18 to 29 who received the YFV17D yellow fever vaccine.

This clonotype was seen repeatedly, ten times or more. This rearrangement joins TRBV5-4 to TRBJ2-1; 7 bases are shared with TRBD1. The CDR3 has 15 residues. The trim removed 4 bases at V and 7 bases at J, leaving 11 bases unmatched. The germline gives CDR1 SGHNT, CDR2 YYREEE (reference sequence). The CDR3: CASSPVPTGQNEQFF. The CDR3 nucleotides read TGTGCCAGCAGCCCGGTCCCGACAGGGCAGAATGAGCAGTTCTTC.

The CDR3 nucleotides are TGTGCCAGCAGCCCCGGGACAATCCCTCCCTACGAGCAGTACTTC. This codes for CASSPGTIPPYEQYF. The chain joins TRBV4-2 to TRBJ2-7; D possibly corresponds to TRBD1 (6 bases). V lost 4 bases to trimming and J lost 2 bases, with 15 bases between them. Germline CDR1 and CDR2: LGHNA and YNFKEQ. This CDR3 has 15 residues.

This clonotype was detected a few times. The chain has TRBV7-2 and TRBJ2-3, with D perhaps being TRBD1 or TRBD2 (5 bases each). V gave up 4 bases and J gave up 8 bases, with 13 bases separating them. The V gene's germline CDR1 is SGHTA and CDR2 FQGNSA. This CDR3 has 13 residues. The CDR3 DNA reads as TGTGCCAGCAGCTCAGCCGGGGCAGGTACGCAGTATTTT. Its translation: CASSSAGAGTQYF. Supplemented by reference TRBV7-2 and TRBJ2-3, the full variable domain reads GAGVSQSPSNKVTEKGKDVELRCDPISGHTALYWYRQSLGQGLEFLIYFQGNSAPDKSGLPSDRFSAERTGGSVSTLTIQRTQQEDSAVYLCASSSAGAGTQYFGPGTRLTVL.

The V call is TRBV5-1, the J call TRBJ2-3; D perhaps matches TRBD1 (6 bases). Looked up from germline, CDR1 is SGHRS and CDR2 is YFSETQ. Trimming took off 2 bases at V and 5 bases at J, with 15 bases between the two ends. The CDR3 covers 15 residues. The CDR3 region is CASSLTGPIGDTQYF. The CDR3 DNA sequence: TGCGCCAGCAGCTTAACAGGGCCGATAGGAGATACGCAGTATTTT. Combining the CDR3 with reference TRBV5-1 and TRBJ2-3 gives the whole variable domain KAGVTQTPRYLIKTRGQQVTLSCSPISGHRSVSWYQQTPGQGLQFLFEYFSETQRNKGNFPGRFSGRQFSNSRSEMNVSTLELGDSALYLCASSLTGPIGDTQYFGPGTRLTVL.

This clonotype was seen repeatedly, ten times or more. The rearrangement uses TRBV7-6 and TRBJ2-5; tentative D call: TRBD2 (6 bases). Germline CDR1 reads SGHVS; CDR2 reads FNYEAQ. The CDR3 spans 18 residues. V dropped 5 bases and J dropped 5 bases, with 27 bases sitting between them. In DNA, the CDR3 is TGTGCCAGCAGCCGGAAACGACTAGGTTTTAAAGGGCGTGAGACCCAGTACTTC. Protein: CASSRKRLGFKGRETQYF.

This clonotype was counted many times. The chain is built from TRBV20-1 and TRBJ2-3; either TRBD1 or TRBD2 may fit D (5 bases each). Trimming stripped 0 bases from V and 2 bases from J, with 18 bases between. CDR1 is DFQATT, CDR2 SNEGSKA, per germline (reference sequence). The CDR3 contains 17 residues. CDR3 in DNA: TGCAGTGCTAGAGATACAGTGGGGAGAGGGGCCACAGATACGCAGTATTTT. Amino acid sequence: CSARDTVGRGATDTQYF.

The chain couples TRBV5-4 to TRBJ2-7; D assignment may be TRBD1 or TRBD2 (5 bases each). From germline, CDR1 is SGHNT and CDR2 YYREEE (reference sequence). Deletions cut 0 bases from V and 5 bases from J, with 15 bases between. The CDR3 spans 15 residues. CDR3 loop: CASSLDPSWGNEQYF. CDR3 DNA sequence: TGTGCCAGCAGCTTGGATCCATCCTGGGGGAACGAGCAGTACTTC.

At least ten counts were recorded for this clonotype. This CDR3 is CASSLARLAGVFYEQYF. DNA for the CDR3: TGCGCCAGCAGCTTGGCCCGACTAGCGGGGGTTTTCTACGAGCAGTACTTC. V gene TRBV5-1 combines with J gene TRBJ2-7; TRBD2 matches at 12 bases. With V trimmed by 0 bases and J by 3 bases, 7 bases remained unmatched. Germline CDR1 reads SGHRS; CDR2 reads YFSETQ. The CDR3 has 17 residues.